This is a list of T cell receptor beta chains from one sample in a study of radiotherapy plus CTLA-4 blockade in lung cancer. This table comes from immunoSEQ multiplex PCR, and its TCRdb copy is limited to in-frame clones, with some not included. The sample holds about 62,000 clones; 76% are singletons and the top ten take 2.9%. Material: peripheral blood, obtained from a patient treated with radiotherapy plus ipilimumab. All receptors come from a human donor with non-small cell lung cancer who had a complete response to radiotherapy plus ipilimumab. Each CDR3 is given with its conserved first and last residue. The D gene is left open where the match is weak. Size values are once, few and many counts, or a class for expanded clones, and some rows have none.

TRBJ2-3 - - 13 TRBV7-3 TGTGCCAGCAGCCTGATCTATTCGGATACGCAGTATTTT CASSLIYSDTQYF
TRBJ2-5 - - 15 TRBV29-1 TGCAGCGTTGAGGGCGCGGGAAGATACCAAGAGACCCAGTACTTC CSVEGAGRYQETQYF
TRBJ1-1 - TRBD1 13 TRBV29-1 TGCAGCCACAAATCAGGGGGCGGAACTGAAGCTTTCTTT CSHKSGGGTEAFF
TRBJ1-2 - - 12 TRBV29-1 TGCAGCGTTGTAATAGGGACATGGGGCTACACCTTC CSVVIGTWGYTF
TRBJ2-2 - - 14 TRBV19 TGTGCCAGTAAAAGGGAGCAGTACACCGGGGAGCTGTTTTTT CASKREQYTGELFF
TRBJ2-3 few - 19 TRBV21-1 TGTGCCAGCAGCAAAGTCTGTATCCTAGCGGGAGTCGGCACAGATACGCAGTATTTT CASSKVCILAGVGTDTQYF
TRBJ2-7 - TRBD2 20 TRBV5-8 TGTGCCAGCAGCTTGGCCGGATTCCCGCCTCAGCGGGGGAACTCCTACGAGCAGTACTTC CASSLAGFPPQRGNSYEQYF
TRBJ1-1 - - 13 TRBV19 TGTGCCAGTAGTAATATGGGGGGCACTGAAGCTTTCTTT CASSNMGGTEAFF
TRBJ2-7 - - 13 TRBV7-9 TGTGCCAGCAGCCGAGCCTCGGGTGGCGAGCAGTACTTC CASSRASGGEQYF
TRBJ2-5 - TRBD2 17 TRBV9 TGTGCCAGCAGCGTAGGGGGTAGCGGGGGGCCGGGGGAGACCCAGTACTTC CASSVGGSGGPGETQYF
TRBJ2-7 - TRBD1 14 TRBV5-4 TGTGCCAGCAGCCTCCAGGGACAGGGGGCGCGTCAGTACTTC CASSLQGQGARQYF
TRBJ2-5 - - 14 TRBV9 TGTGCCAGCAGCGTATCAGTCGACCAAGAGACCCAGTACTTC CASSVSVDQETQYF
TRBJ1-4 few - 13 TRBV18 TGTGCCAGCTCATTACAGCTAAATGAAAAACTGTTTTTT CASSLQLNEKLFF
TRBJ1-4 medium-sized - 15 TRBV28 TGTGCCAGCAGTTTAGCGCGGACAACTAATGAAAAACTGTTTTTT CASSLARTTNEKLFF
TRBJ2-5 once - 14 TRBV2 TGTGCCAGCAGCCGACAGGGAGGCCAAGAGACCCAGTACTTC CASSRQGGQETQYF
TRBJ2-7 - TRBD2 17 TRBV18 TGTGCCAGCTCACCACTGCGTGGGCGGGAGTCCTCCTACGAGCAGTACTTC CASSPLRGRESSYEQYF
TRBJ2-5 - TRBD1 16 TRBV5-1 TGCGCCAGCAGCCTGGGGGGACAGGGGGCGCGAGAGACCCAGTACTTC CASSLGGQGARETQYF